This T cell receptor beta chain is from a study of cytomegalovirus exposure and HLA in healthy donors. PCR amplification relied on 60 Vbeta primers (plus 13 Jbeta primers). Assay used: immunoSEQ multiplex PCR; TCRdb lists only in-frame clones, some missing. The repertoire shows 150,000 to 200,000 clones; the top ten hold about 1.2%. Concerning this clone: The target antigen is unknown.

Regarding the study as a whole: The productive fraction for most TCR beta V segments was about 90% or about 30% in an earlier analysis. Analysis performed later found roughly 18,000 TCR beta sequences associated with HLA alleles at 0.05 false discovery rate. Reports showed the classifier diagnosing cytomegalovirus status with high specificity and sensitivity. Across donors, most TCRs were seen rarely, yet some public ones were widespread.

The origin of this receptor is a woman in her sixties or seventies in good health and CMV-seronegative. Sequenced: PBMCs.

The CDR3 DNA reads as TGTGCCTGGAGTGTTGATCGGACTCTAAGCAATCAGCCCCAGCATTTT. Translating gives CAWSVDRTLSNQPQHF. This chain joins TRBV30 and TRBJ1-5, with D unclear. The CDR3 covers 16 residues. Trimming took off 0 bases at V and 1 base at J, with 13 bases between the two ends. Germline CDR1 is GTSNPN and CDR2 is SVGIG (reference sequence).